These T cell receptor beta chains were read from a single sample in a study of cytomegalovirus exposure and HLA in healthy donors. TCRdb's copy holds only in-frame clones and misses some; the assay was immunoSEQ multiplex PCR. This sample's table reports approximately 110,000 clones. The sequenced sample consisted of PBMCs. These receptors all come from a man in his late teens or twenties in good health and CMV-seronegative. The CDR3 runs from the conserved cysteine through the conserved F or W. The D gene is left open where the match is weak.

D	V	J	DNA	CDR3
-	TRBV7-9	TRBJ1-1	TGTGCCAGCAGCTCAGACCAGGCTGAAGCTTTCTTT	CASSSDQAEAFF
-	TRBV7-2	TRBJ1-6	TGTGCCGGGAGGGCAGGGCGGAATTCACCCCTCCACTTT	CAGRAGRNSPLHF
TRBD1	TRBV9	TRBJ1-5	TGTGCCAGCAGCCCTCACAGGGGAAATCAGCCCCAGCATTTT	CASSPHRGNQPQHF
-	TRBV18	TRBJ1-6	TGTGCCAGCTCACCAGGGCAGGGCGATTCACCCCTCCACTTT	CASSPGQGDSPLHF
-	TRBV2	TRBJ1-1	TGTGCCAGCAGTGAAGCCCAGGGAAGGGGAACTGAAGCTTTCTTT	CASSEAQGRGTEAFF
-	TRBV28	TRBJ2-7	TGTGCCAGCAGGGACACCACCTACGAGCAGTACTTC	CASRDTTYEQYF
TRBD1	TRBV2	TRBJ2-3	TGTGCCAGCAGTGAAGGACAGGGGATTCACAGATGGACGCAGTATTTT	CASSEGQGIHRWTQYF
-	TRBV19	TRBJ2-2	TGTGCCAGTAGTATAGTAGTGAACACCGGGGAGCTGTTTTTT	CASSIVVNTGELFF
-	TRBV5-1	TRBJ2-5	TGCGCCAGCAGCGATCGGTGGGCAGACGCCGACCAAGAGACCCAGTACTTC	CASSDRWADADQETQYF
-	TRBV4-1	TRBJ1-5	TGCGCCAGCAGCCAAGATCCCGTAAATCAGCCCCAGCATTTT	CASSQDPVNQPQHF
TRBD1	TRBV6-1	TRBJ2-7	TGTGCCAGCAGTGAACGGGACAGGGCTACCTACGAGCAGTACTTC	CASSERDRATYEQYF
-	TRBV7-9	TRBJ1-2	TGTGCCAGCAGCTTAAAGACAGGCAACTATGGCTACACCTTC	CASSLKTGNYGYTF
TRBD1	TRBV28	TRBJ1-5	TGTGCCAGCACCGAATTCGTCGGGACAGGGGTCCGCAATAGCAATCAGCCCCAGCATTTT	CASTEFVGTGVRNSNQPQHF
-	TRBV13	TRBJ1-1	TGTGCCAGCAGACAGGGGAACACTGAAGCTTTCTTT	CASRQGNTEAFF
-	TRBV2	TRBJ2-5	TGTGCCAGCAGGGGAGGCATCCAAGAGACCCAGTACTTC	CASRGGIQETQYF
TRBD2	TRBV7-9	TRBJ2-1	TGTGCCAGCAGCTCAGGACTAGCGGGGGGGTACAATGAGCAGTTCTTC	CASSSGLAGGYNEQFF
-	TRBV7-6	TRBJ2-2	TGTGCCAGCACCCATATCCGAACAGGGATCACCGGGGAGCTGTTTTTT	CASTHIRTGITGELFF
-	TRBV19	TRBJ2-6	TGTGCCAGTCTAGCCCCAACAGGGCGCCCTGGGGCCAACGTCCTGACTTTC	CASLAPTGRPGANVLTF
TRBD1	TRBV25-1	TRBJ1-2	TGTGCCAGCAGCGGACAGGGAGGCTATGGCTACACCTTC	CASSGQGGYGYTF
-	TRBV28	TRBJ1-5	TGTGCCAGCATCGCCGGGAGCAATCAGCCCCAGCATTTT	CASIAGSNQPQHF
TRBD2	TRBV5-1	TRBJ2-1	TGCGCCAGCAGCTTGGGGGGGGGAGTGAGCAATGAGCAGTTCTTC	CASSLGGGVSNEQFF
TRBD1	TRBV9	TRBJ2-3	TGTGCCAGCAGCGTAGGGGACAGCGTTGGCACAGATACGCAGTATTTT	CASSVGDSVGTDTQYF
-	TRBV7-2	TRBJ1-5	TGTGCCAGCAGCTTAACCTCGGGAAGCAATCAGCCCCAGCATTTT	CASSLTSGSNQPQHF
-	TRBV18	TRBJ1-2	TGTGCCAGCTCATCCCCGGGTAATGGCTACACCTTC	CASSSPGNGYTF
-	TRBV27	TRBJ2-2	TGTGCCAGTAACAGGGATGGGGCCGGGGAGCTGTTTTTT	CASNRDGAGELFF
-	TRBV18	TRBJ2-2	TGTGCCAGCTCACCATTGCCTGGGACTCAAACCGGGGAGCTGTTTTTT	CASSPLPGTQTGELFF
-	TRBV6-1	TRBJ1-1	TGTGCCAGCAGTGGCAAGGTTGGGGGCTACACTGAAGCTTTCTTT	CASSGKVGGYTEAFF
-	TRBV27	TRBJ2-1	TGTGCCAGCAGCCCCCTGAGCGGGTACAATGAGCAGTTCTTC	CASSPLSGYNEQFF
-	TRBV7-9	TRBJ1-3	TGTGCCAGCAGAGTAGCACCTTTCGACTCTGGAAACACCATATATTTT	CASRVAPFDSGNTIYF
TRBD2	TRBV4-1	TRBJ2-3	TGCGCCAGCAGCCAAACGACTAGCGGGAGTGTGGCAGATACGCAGTATTTT	CASSQTTSGSVADTQYF
TRBD1	TRBV6-1	TRBJ1-2	TGTGCCAGCAGTGCCAACCGGGGGGACAGGGATGGCTACACCTTC	CASSANRGDRDGYTF
-	TRBV19	TRBJ1-2	TGTGCCAGTAAGAGGGCAGACACGACTAACTATGGCTACACCTTC	CASKRADTTNYGYTF
TRBD1	TRBV6-1	TRBJ2-2	TGTGCCAGCACTGAAGGGACAGGGGGCGCCGGGGAGCTGTTTTTT	CASTEGTGGAGELFF
-	TRBV18	TRBJ1-3	TGTGCCAGCTCACCCCTGGGGCTGGGGGACAACTCTGGAAACACCATATATTTT	CASSPLGLGDNSGNTIYF
TRBD1	TRBV13	TRBJ1-2	TGTGCCAGCAGCCAGAGGCACAGGGGGACCTATGGCTACACCTTC	CASSQRHRGTYGYTF
-	TRBV25-1	TRBJ2-7	TGTGCCAGCAGTGAATATAAACACTACGAGCAGTACTTC	CASSEYKHYEQYF
-	TRBV10-3	TRBJ2-1	TGTGCCATCAGTGGTGGAAGGGGTGAGCAGTTCTTC	CAISGGRGEQFF
TRBD1	TRBV20-1	TRBJ1-3	TGCAGTGCTTCCAGGGGGAACACCATATATTTT	CSASRGNTIYF
-	TRBV6-6	TRBJ2-5	TGTGCCAGCAGTTACCTTAGACAGCTTCAAGAGACCCAGTACTTC	CASSYLRQLQETQYF
-	TRBV18	TRBJ2-2	TGTGCCAGCTCCGTCGGAGCGGAGAACACCGGGGAGCTGTTTTTT	CASSVGAENTGELFF
-	TRBV23-1	TRBJ2-7	TGCGCCAGCAGTCAATCCTTCGGGGGTTTCTCCTACGAGCAGTACTTC	CASSQSFGGFSYEQYF
TRBD2	TRBV5-1	TRBJ2-3	TGCGCCAGCAGCTCGGGACTAGCGGGAGGAGGAAGCACAGATACGCAGTATTTT	CASSSGLAGGGSTDTQYF
-	TRBV9	TRBJ2-1	TGTGCCAGCAGCGTAGGGAGAGGCAATGAGCAGTTCTTC	CASSVGRGNEQFF
TRBD1	TRBV6-6	TRBJ2-7	TGTGCCAGCAGCCGACAGGGGGCGGATGAGCAGTACTTC	CASSRQGADEQYF
-	TRBV2	TRBJ2-7	TGTGCCAGCAGTTACTACGAGCAGTACTTC	CASSYYEQYF
TRBD2	TRBV7-7	TRBJ2-5	TGTGCTAGCAGCTTAGTGGGCGGGGGGGCCCGGGAGACCCAGTACTTC	CASSLVGGGARETQYF
-	TRBV21-1	TRBJ1-4	TGTGCCAGCAGCAAATTAGGGGGTGAAAAACTGTTTTTT	CASSKLGGEKLFF
-	TRBV5-4	TRBJ2-1	TGTGCCAGCAGCGCTAGTTCCCACAATGAGCAGTTCTTC	CASSASSHNEQFF
TRBD2	TRBV7-2	TRBJ2-1	TGTGCCAGCAGCTTAACGCGGGAGCGTTCCAATGAGCAGTTCTTC	CASSLTRERSNEQFF
TRBD1	TRBV19	TRBJ2-2	TGTGCCAGTACCCCCGGACAGGGCGGAACCGGGGAGCTGTTTTTT	CASTPGQGGTGELFF